The table lists the clone carrying this T cell receptor beta chain with a few counts. The data derive from a study of T cell changes during pregnancy in multiple sclerosis. Germline CDR1 SQVTM, CDR2 ANQGSEA. The length of the CDR3 is 14 residues. V lost 2 bases and J lost 1, with 11 bases in between. Clones were read by immunoSEQ multiplex PCR, and TCRdb kept only the in-frame ones, dropping some. The sample holds about 75,000 clones, 85% to 95% seen once. The chain is built from TRBV29-1 and TRBJ1-1; D might be TRBD1 (5 bases). The receptor was isolated from a female donor with multiple sclerosis, enrolled in a pregnancy study. Source: CD4+ T cells from peripheral blood mononuclear cells, taken after pregnancy. CDR3 DNA: TGCAGCGTTGAACGCAGGGTAAGGAACACTGAAGCTTTCTTT. Translated: CSVERRVRNTEAFF.